This TCR beta chain stems from a study of CD8 T cells in Susac syndrome. Broader study findings: An acknowledgment was made by the study that its TCR sequencing and HLA analysis involved relatively few individuals.

TCR beta from blood CD8+ and CD4+ T cells was sequenced. Negative isolation was used for CD8+ and CD4+ T cells, and FACS enrichment was applied to TEMRA cells. Of note for this clonotype: Its antigen remains unidentified.

Random-hexamer reverse transcription was applied to roughly 0.5 to 1 ug RNA. TCRdb recomputed calls from the immunoSEQ multiplex PCR reads with MiXCR, one row per CDR3 protein. The repertoire holds some 190,000 distinct CDR3 sequences, approximately 95% seen once, with about 0.093% in the top ten. This TCR derives from a human donor with multiple sclerosis. The sequenced sample consisted of CD4+ T cells from PBMCs.

This chain's CDR3 is CASSQDTQRKYEQYF. As DNA, the CDR3 is TGCGCCAGCAGCCAAGATACCCAACGGAAATACGAGCAGTACTTC. V usage is TRBV4-1 and J usage is TRBJ2-7; D is ambiguous. Germline values: CDR1 MGHRA, CDR2 YSYEKL. The ends were cut back, 0 bases at V and 4 bases at J, with 13 bases in the middle. The CDR3 length is 15 residues.